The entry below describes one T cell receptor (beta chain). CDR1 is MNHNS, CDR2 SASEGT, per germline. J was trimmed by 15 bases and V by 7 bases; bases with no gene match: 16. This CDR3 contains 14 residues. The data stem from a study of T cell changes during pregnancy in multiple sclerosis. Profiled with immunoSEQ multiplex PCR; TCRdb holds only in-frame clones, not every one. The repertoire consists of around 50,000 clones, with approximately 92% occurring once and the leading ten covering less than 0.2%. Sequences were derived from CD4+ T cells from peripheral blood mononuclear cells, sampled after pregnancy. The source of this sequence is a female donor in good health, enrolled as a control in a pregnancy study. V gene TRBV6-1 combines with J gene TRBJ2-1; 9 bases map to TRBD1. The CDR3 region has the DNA TGTGCCAGCACGACTACTTTACAGGGGGCGATTCCGTTCTTC. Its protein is CASTTTLQGAIPFF.